This T cell receptor beta chain comes out of a study of identical twins. The CDR3 is 17 amino acids. The trim removed 2 bases at V and 4 bases at J, leaving 12 bases unmatched. Germline V gene data show CDR1 as SQVTM and CDR2 as ANQGSEA. Donors uniformly comprised healthy Caucasians. This clonotype has only a few counts. MiXCR, run by TCRdb on the 5' RACE reads, gives a single entry per CDR3 protein. The sample shows hundreds of thousands of distinct CDR3 sequences, approximately 21% of them seen only once. The same specimen was also included in a second study, on T cells expressing NK-cell markers. That paper adds: The study drew TCR beta repertoires from sorted CD3+CD56+NKG2C+, CD3+CD56+NKG2C- and CD3+CD56-NKG2C+ T cells. The sequencing cohort of eight donors included seven HCMV-seropositive individuals and one seronegative individual. Dominant NKG2C+ clonotypes were found to form roughly 1.0-7.0% of CD8+ T cells in over 5 donors.

The chain employs TRBV29-1 and TRBJ2-1; the match to TRBD2 covers 9 bases. The sequencing sample was made of PBMCs. This clonotype was sampled from a woman aged 18-35 years in good health. The CDR3 loop reads CSVEKGLAGGLYNEQFF. CDR3 nucleotides: TGCAGCGTTGAAAAGGGTCTTGCGGGAGGGCTTTACAATGAGCAGTTCTTC.